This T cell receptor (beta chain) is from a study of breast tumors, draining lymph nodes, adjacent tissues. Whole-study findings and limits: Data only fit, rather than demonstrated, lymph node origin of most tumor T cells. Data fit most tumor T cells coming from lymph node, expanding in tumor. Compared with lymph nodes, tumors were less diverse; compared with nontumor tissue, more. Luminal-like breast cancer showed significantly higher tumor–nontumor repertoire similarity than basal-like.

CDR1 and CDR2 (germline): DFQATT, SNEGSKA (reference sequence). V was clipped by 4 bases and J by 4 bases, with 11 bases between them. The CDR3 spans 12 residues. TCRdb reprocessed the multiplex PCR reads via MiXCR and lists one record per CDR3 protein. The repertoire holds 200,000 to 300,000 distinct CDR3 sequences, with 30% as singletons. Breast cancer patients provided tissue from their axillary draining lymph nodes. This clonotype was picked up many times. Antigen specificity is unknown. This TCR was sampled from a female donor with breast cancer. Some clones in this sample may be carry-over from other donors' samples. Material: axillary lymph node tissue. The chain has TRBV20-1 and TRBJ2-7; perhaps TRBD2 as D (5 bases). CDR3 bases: TGCAGTGCTATGGGAGACGGGTACGAGCAGTACTTC. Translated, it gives CSAMGDGYEQYF.